The present TCR beta chain was sequenced within a study of human T cells and chemical hapten exposure. Study findings and constraints: No shift was seen in TCRs above 1 in 1000 frequency with DPC sensitization.

Regarding this clonotype: As yet, its antigen is unknown.

The CDR3 spans 13 residues. Trimming pared 2 bases from V and 8 bases from J, leaving 10 bases between. Germline V gives CDR1 SGHTA, CDR2 FQGNSA. Documented time point: patch test 1, 2 weeks after DPC sensitization. Noted treatment: therapeutic diphenylcyclopropenone sensitization with weekly scalp DPC. Staff drew blood before applying each patch test. Alopecia patients, 18 to 70 years old and DPC-suitable, served as donors. Individual cDNA molecules received unique molecular identifiers in the library. From the RACE reads, TCRdb called clonotypes with MiXCR, one entry per CDR3 protein. This repertoire shows tens of thousands of distinct CDR3 sequences, approximately 11% found once; its top ten account for around 4%.

Source: whole blood, taken in connection with sensitization to the hapten diphenylcyclopropenone (DPC). This TCR was sampled from a woman between 45 and 65 years old with alopecia areata. Some clones in this sample may be carry-over from other donors' samples. J is TRBJ2-1 and V is TRBV7-2; a possible D gene is TRBD2 (6 bases). The CDR3 sequence is CASSLNGRDEQFF. Here the CDR3 DNA reads TGTGCCAGCAGCTTAAACGGGAGAGATGAGCAGTTCTTC. The entire variable domain, with the rest obtained from reference TRBV7-2 and TRBJ2-1, is as follows: GAGVSQSPSNKVTEKGKDVELRCDPISGHTALYWYRQSLGQGLEFLIYFQGNSAPDKSGLPSDRFSAERTGGSVSTLTIQRTQQEDSAVYLCASSLNGRDEQFFGPGTRLTVL.